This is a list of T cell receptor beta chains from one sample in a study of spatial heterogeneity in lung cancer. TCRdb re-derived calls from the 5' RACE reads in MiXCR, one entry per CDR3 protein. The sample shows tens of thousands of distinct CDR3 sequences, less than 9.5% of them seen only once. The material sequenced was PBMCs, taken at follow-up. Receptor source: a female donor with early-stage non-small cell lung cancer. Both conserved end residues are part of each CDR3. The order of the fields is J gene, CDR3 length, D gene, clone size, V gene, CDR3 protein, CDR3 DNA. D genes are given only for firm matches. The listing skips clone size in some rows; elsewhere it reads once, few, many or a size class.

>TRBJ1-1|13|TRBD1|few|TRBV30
CAWSATGGTEAFF
TGTGCCTGGAGTGCCACAGGGGGCACTGAAGCTTTCTTT
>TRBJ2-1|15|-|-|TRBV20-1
CSARAGLNSYNEQFF
TGCAGTGCTAGGGCCGGGCTTAACTCCTACAATGAGCAGTTCTTC
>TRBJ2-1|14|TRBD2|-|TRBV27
CASSLKRGDNEQFF
TGTGCCAGCAGTTTAAAGCGGGGGGACAATGAGCAGTTCTTC
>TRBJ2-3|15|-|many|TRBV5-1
CASSRLGAGQDTQYF
TGCGCCAGCAGCCGACTAGGGGCTGGACAGGATACGCAGTATTTT
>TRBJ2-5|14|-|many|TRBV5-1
CASSLEGTGETQYF
TGCGCCAGCAGCTTAGAGGGAACAGGGGAGACCCAGTACTTC
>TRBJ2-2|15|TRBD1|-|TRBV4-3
CASSPRTGDAGELFF
TGCGCCAGCAGCCCCCGGACAGGGGACGCCGGGGAGCTGTTTTTT
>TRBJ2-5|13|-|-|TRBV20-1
CSASWETQETQYF
TGCAGTGCTAGTTGGGAAACCCAAGAGACCCAGTACTTC
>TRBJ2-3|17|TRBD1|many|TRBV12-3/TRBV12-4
CASSIPSGQGWTDTQYF
TGTGCCAGCAGTATCCCCTCGGGACAGGGTTGGACAGATACGCAGTATTTT
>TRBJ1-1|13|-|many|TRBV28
CASSLRQESEAFF
TGTGCCAGCAGTTTACGACAAGAGTCTGAAGCTTTCTTT
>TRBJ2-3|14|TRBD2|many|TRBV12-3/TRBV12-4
CASSRTSGEDTQYF
TGTGCCAGCAGTCGTACTAGCGGGGAAGATACGCAGTATTTT
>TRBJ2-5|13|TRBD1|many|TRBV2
CASTRDRGETQYF
TGTGCCAGTACCCGGGACAGGGGTGAGACCCAGTACTTC
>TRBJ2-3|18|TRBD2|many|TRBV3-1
CASSQDLERGSFTDTQYF
TGTGCCAGCAGCCAAGACCTGGAGCGGGGGAGCTTCACAGATACGCAGTATTTT
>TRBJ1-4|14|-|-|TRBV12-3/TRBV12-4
CASSLGGMGEKLFF
TGTGCCAGCAGCTTGGGGGGAATGGGTGAAAAACTGTTTTTT
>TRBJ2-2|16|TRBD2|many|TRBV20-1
CSAPLTSGANTGELFF
TGCAGTGCCCCCCTTACTAGCGGGGCGAACACCGGGGAGCTGTTTTTT
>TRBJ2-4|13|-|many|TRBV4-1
CASSQDRNTGRYF
TGCGCCAGCAGCCAAGATCGGAACACCGGGAGGTACTTC
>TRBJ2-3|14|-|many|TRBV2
CASDQPGERDTQYF
TGTGCCAGCGACCAGCCTGGGGAACGGGATACGCAGTATTTT
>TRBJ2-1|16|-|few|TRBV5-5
CASTLEATSSYNEQFF
TGTGCCAGCACTTTAGAGGCGACAAGCTCCTACAATGAGCAGTTCTTC
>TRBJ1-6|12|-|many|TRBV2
CASYGPNSPLHF
TGTGCCAGCTACGGACCCAATTCACCCCTCCACTTT
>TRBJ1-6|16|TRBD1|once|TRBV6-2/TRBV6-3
CASSPSPGQGYSPLHF
TGTGCCAGCAGCCCTTCCCCGGGACAGGGCTATTCACCCCTCCACTTT
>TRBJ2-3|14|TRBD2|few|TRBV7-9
CASRRAGAGDTQYF
TGTGCCAGCAGGAGAGCGGGGGCTGGAGATACGCAGTATTTT
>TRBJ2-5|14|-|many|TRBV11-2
CASTLREVAETQYF
TGTGCCAGCACCCTTAGGGAGGTTGCGGAGACCCAGTACTTC
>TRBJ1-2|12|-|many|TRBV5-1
CAFRNANYGYTF
TGCGCCTTCAGGAATGCTAACTATGGCTACACCTTC
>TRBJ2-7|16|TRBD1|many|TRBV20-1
CSARGTLDRGLGEQYF
TGCAGTGCTAGAGGGACCTTGGACAGGGGGCTTGGAGAGCAGTACTTC
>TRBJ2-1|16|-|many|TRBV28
CASSPPSGDRYNEQFF
TGTGCCAGCAGCCCTCCCTCAGGGGATCGCTACAATGAGCAGTTCTTC
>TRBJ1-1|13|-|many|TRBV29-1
CSVDQQMNTEAFF
TGCAGCGTTGATCAGCAGATGAACACTGAAGCTTTCTTT
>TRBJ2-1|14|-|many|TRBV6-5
CASLPGQGYNEQFF
TGTGCCAGCCTCCCTGGTCAGGGGTACAATGAGCAGTTCTTC
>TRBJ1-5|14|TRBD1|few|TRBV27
CASGRGQGNQPQHF
TGTGCCAGCGGCCGGGGACAGGGCAATCAGCCCCAGCATTTT
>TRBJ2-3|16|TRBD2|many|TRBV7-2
CASSPGLAGNTDTQYF
TGTGCCAGCAGCCCGGGACTAGCGGGGAACACAGATACGCAGTATTTT
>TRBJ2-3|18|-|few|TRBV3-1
CASSQDYHRKASTDTQYF
TGTGCCAGCAGCCAAGATTATCACAGGAAAGCTAGCACAGATACGCAGTATTTT
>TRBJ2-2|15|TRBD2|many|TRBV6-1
CASGLVSLGSGELFF
TGTGCCAGCGGACTAGTCTCCCTAGGTTCCGGGGAGCTGTTTTTT
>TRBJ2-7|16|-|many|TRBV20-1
CSAPPGLGQPSYEQYF
TGCAGTGCTCCCCCAGGGCTAGGGCAACCCTCCTACGAGCAGTACTTC
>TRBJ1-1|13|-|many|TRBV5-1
CASSLGYNSEAFF
TGCGCCAGCAGCTTGGGATACAATAGTGAAGCTTTCTTT
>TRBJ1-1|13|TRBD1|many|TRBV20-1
CSACRTGLPEAFF
TGCAGTGCTTGCCGGACAGGGCTCCCTGAAGCTTTCTTT
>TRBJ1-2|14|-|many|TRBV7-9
CASSESGGNYGYTF
TGTGCCAGCAGCGAGTCGGGAGGGAACTATGGCTACACCTTC
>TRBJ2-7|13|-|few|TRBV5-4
CASSPSVEDEQYF
TGTGCCAGCAGCCCTTCGGTCGAGGACGAGCAGTACTTC
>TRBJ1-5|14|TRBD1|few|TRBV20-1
CSALRGQGGQPQHF
TGCAGTGCTCTTAGGGGACAGGGTGGTCAGCCCCAGCATTTT
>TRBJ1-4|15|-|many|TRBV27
CASSSAGGEDEKLFF
TGTGCCAGCAGTTCCGCGGGGGGAGAGGATGAAAAACTGTTTTTT
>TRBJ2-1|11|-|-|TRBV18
CASAGGNEQFF
TGTGCCAGCGCGGGCGGGAATGAGCAGTTCTTC